These 20 T cell receptor beta chains were sequenced from one sample in a study of T-cell memory formation after mild COVID-19. In TCRdb, the 5' RACE reads were re-called with MiXCR into one record per CDR3 protein. The sample lists 450,000 or so distinct CDR3 sequences, about 19% occurring once. The sample consisted of PBMCs or a T cell subset sorted from them (not recorded which). These receptors were taken from an adult woman who had mild COVID-19 (a few samples of this study predate the infection). Cell type and time point are not known.

The chain links TRBV3-2 to TRBJ2-5; TRBD2 is taken as the D call from the table, unchecked against the DNA. TRBV3-2 is assigned pseudogene status. The CDR3 totals 14 residues. CDR3 bases: TGTGCCAGCAGCCAGCGGGGATCCCAAGAGACCCAGTACTTC. Translation gives CASSQRGSQETQYF.

The V gene is TRBV20-1, the J gene TRBJ2-6; D gene ambiguous. Germline values: CDR1 DFQATT, CDR2 SNEGSKA (reference sequence). Trimming stripped 5 bases from V and 0 bases from J, with 5 bases between. This CDR3 has 13 amino acids. The CDR3 loop reads CSAFSSGANVLTF. The DNA of the CDR3 is TGCAGTGCTTTCAGCTCTGGGGCCAACGTCCTGACTTTC.

V is TRBV7-2 and J is TRBJ2-1; 8 nucleotides match TRBD2. CDR1 is SGHTA, CDR2 FQGNSA, per germline. The CDR3 covers 18 residues. After removal of 5 bases from V and 4 bases from J, the junction contained 16 bases not matched to a gene. For the CDR3, the DNA is TGTGCCAGCAGCGCGGCTAGCGGGCCCGCCCGGGGTTACAATGAGCAGTTCTTC. It specifies CASSAASGPARGYNEQFF.

The chain is built from TRBV6-2 or TRBV6-3 and TRBJ1-4; maybe TRBD1 (6 bases). CDR1 is MNHEY, CDR2 SVGEGT, per germline. The CDR3 consists of 14 residues. V was pared by 4 bases and J by 5 bases, with 11 bases between. The CDR3 is CASSSGHRNEKLFF. The CDR3 nucleotides read TGTGCCAGCAGTTCGGGACATCGGAATGAAAAACTGTTTTTT.

The chain is built from TRBV18 and TRBJ1-1; D call uncertain. Germline V lookup: CDR1 KGHSH, CDR2 LQKENI. The ends were cut back, 2 bases at V and 1 base at J, with 8 bases in the middle. This CDR3 has 14 amino acids. CDR3 region: CASSPTRQNTEAFF. As DNA, the CDR3 is TGTGCCAGCTCACCAACCAGGCAGAACACTGAAGCTTTCTTT.

The chain carries TRBV4-1 and TRBJ2-1, with 11 bases that match TRBD2. This CDR3 is built from 16 residues. Germline CDR1 reads MGHRA; CDR2 reads YSYEKL. J was trimmed by 7 bases and V by 0 bases; bases with no gene match: 5. CDR3 nucleotides: TGCGCCAGCAGCCAAGATGGTAGCGGGGGGGCGAATGAGCAGTTCTTC. It encodes CASSQDGSGGANEQFF.

The J gene is TRBJ2-7, the V gene TRBV19; D remains ambiguous. CDR1 LNHDA and CDR2 SQIVND come from the germline V gene (reference sequence). The V gene lost 6 bases and the J gene lost 2 bases, with 14 bases spanning the gap. The CDR3 is 14 amino acids. The CDR3 here is CASRASRNPYEQYF. CDR3 nucleotide sequence: TGTGCCAGTAGGGCCAGTAGAAATCCCTACGAGCAGTACTTC.

This clonotype came up a few times. The chain has TRBV24-1 and TRBJ2-2, with D possibly matching TRBD1 (6 bases). The V end lost 9 bases, the J end lost 1 base, and 8 bases lay between the germline ends. CDR1 and CDR2 from the germline V gene are KGHDR and SFDVKD. The CDR3 is 13 residues long. CDR3 sequence: CATGTQNTGELFF. Here the CDR3 DNA reads TGTGCCACCGGGACACAGAACACCGGGGAGCTGTTTTTT.

This clonotype was counted a few times. The CDR3 here is CASSQGLANYGYTF. CDR3 DNA sequence: TGTGCCAGCAGCCAGGGGTTAGCTAACTATGGCTACACCTTC. V is TRBV7-9 and J is TRBJ1-2; possible D gene TRBD1, 6 bases. The CDR3 is 14 amino acids. Looked up from germline, CDR1 is SEHNR and CDR2 is FQNEAQ (reference sequence). V lost 5 bases and J 0 bases, leaving 10 bases between the germline ends. The full variable domain, completed using reference TRBV7-9 and TRBJ1-2, is DTGVSQNPRHKITKRGQNVTFRCDPISEHNRLYWYRQTLGQGPEFLTYFQNEAQLEKSRLLSDRFSAERPKGSFSTLEIQRTEQGDSAMYLCASSQGLANYGYTFGSGTRLTVV.

This chain links TRBV30 with TRBJ2-5; the match to TRBD2 covers 11 bases. The CDR3 sequence is 14 residues long. V was clipped by 2 bases and J by 5 bases; unmatched bases: 4. The germline V gene has CDR1 GTSNPN and CDR2 SVGIG (reference sequence). CDR3 sequence reads: CAWSRGLAAETQYF. CDR3 bases: TGTGCCTGGAGTCGGGGACTAGCGGCGGAGACCCAGTACTTC.

The chain couples TRBV11-3 to TRBJ2-1, with 12 bases matching TRBD2. The CDR3 is 13 residues long. With 10 bases clipped from V and 5 bases from J, the junction kept 3 bases outside the gene matches. Looked up from germline, CDR1 is SGHNT and CDR2 is YENEEA. The CDR3 nucleotides read TGTGCCACTAGCGGGGGGGGCGACAATGAGCAGTTCTTC. This gives the protein CATSGGGDNEQFF.

This rearrangement joins TRBV24-1 to TRBJ2-3; D ambiguous. Germline loops: CDR1 KGHDR, CDR2 SFDVKD. The ends were cut back, 9 bases at V and 4 bases at J, with 4 bases in the middle. The CDR3 sequence is 10 residues long. CDR3: CATGADTQYF. DNA of the CDR3: TGTGCCACCGGTGCAGATACGCAGTATTTT.

The chain recombines TRBV3-1 with TRBJ1-6, with 8 bases aligning to TRBD1. The V gene's germline CDR1 is LGHDT and CDR2 YNNKEL (reference sequence). CDR3 length equals 14 residues. J lost 13 bases, V lost 6 bases, and 11 bases had no gene match. CDR3 coding DNA: TGTGCCAGCAGACCGTACAGGGGGAGTCACCCCCTCCACTTT. Its protein is CASRPYRGSHPLHF.

V and J are TRBV18 and TRBJ1-1; D is possibly TRBD1 (6 bases). The CDR3 is 13 amino acids. Germline values: CDR1 KGHSH, CDR2 LQKENI. V was pared by 6 bases and J by 1 base, with 9 bases between. CDR3 residues: CASSAGQNTEAFF. DNA of the CDR3: TGTGCCAGCTCCGCGGGACAGAACACTGAAGCTTTCTTT. Supplemented by reference TRBV18 and TRBJ1-1, the full variable domain reads NAGVMQNPRHLVRRRGQEARLRCSPMKGHSHVYWYRQLPEEGLKFMVYLQKENIIDESGMPKERFSAEFPKEGPSILRIQQVVRGDSAAYFCASSAGQNTEAFFGQGTRLTVV.

The chain employs TRBV7-2 and TRBJ2-5, with D tentatively TRBD2 (5 bases). The CDR3 consists of 17 residues. V shed 5 bases and J shed 4 bases, with 23 bases lying between them. The germline V gene encodes CDR1 SGHTA and CDR2 FQGNSA. The CDR3: CASSPVLWVARAETQYF. The CDR3 DNA reads TGTGCCAGCAGCCCCGTCCTGTGGGTAGCGCGAGCAGAGACCCAGTACTTC.

This clonotype was recorded a few times. The J gene is TRBJ2-7, the V gene TRBV6-5, with a tentative D call TRBD2 (5 bases). The CDR3 covers 13 residues. With 7 bases removed from V and 6 bases from J, the gap between germline ends came to 16 bases. From germline, CDR1 is MNHEY and CDR2 SVGAGI. The CDR3 protein is CASTIGSLGEQYF. CDR3 coding DNA: TGTGCCAGCACTATAGGGAGTTTAGGCGAGCAGTACTTC.

In its sample, this clonotype was seen a few times. The V and J genes are TRBV12-3 or TRBV12-4 and TRBJ2-5; D is possibly TRBD1 (5 bases). The CDR3 consists of 14 residues. Trimming left V 6 bases short and J 4 bases short, with 15 bases between. CDR3 coding DNA: TGTGCCAGCAGCTCCCCAGCAAGGGGAGAGACCCAGTACTTC. It specifies CASSSPARGETQYF.

This chain links TRBV4-1 with TRBJ2-3; no clear D gene. Germline V gene lookup returns CDR1 MGHRA and CDR2 YSYEKL. CDR3 size: 12 residues. V lost 3 bases and J lost 2, with 3 bases in between. The CDR3 region is CASSHVTDTQYF. The CDR3 DNA reads as TGCGCCAGCAGCCACGTCACAGATACGCAGTATTTT.

This clonotype was counted a few times. The rearrangement uses TRBV18 and TRBJ2-3; no definite D call. CDR1 KGHSH and CDR2 LQKENI come from the germline V gene. This CDR3 comprises 15 residues. The V end lost 1 base, the J end lost 0 bases, and 8 bases lay between the germline ends. This chain's CDR3 is CASSPRDASTDTQYF. CDR3 in DNA: TGTGCCAGCTCACCACGAGACGCGAGCACAGATACGCAGTATTTT.

This clonotype was observed a few times. The chain employs TRBV28 and TRBJ1-5; 8 bases match TRBD1. V lost 5 bases, J lost 3 bases, and 12 bases stayed unmatched. This CDR3 region has 17 residues. The germline gives CDR1 MDHEN, CDR2 SYDVKM. In DNA form, the CDR3 reads TGTGCCAGCAGTACGGACAGGGACCTAAGGACCAATCAGCCCCAGCATTTT. Protein sequence: CASSTDRDLRTNQPQHF.